This T cell receptor beta chain originates from a study of T cells expressing NK-cell markers. Study results and caveats: Dominance of the CD3+CD56-NKG2C+ fraction by these clonotypes also held in several donors. Top CD8+ clonotypes included the dominant CD3+CD56+NKG2C+ clonotypes in a handful of donors.

This CDR3 comprises 14 residues. As for this clonotype: Its antigen remains unknown.

TCRdb reanalyzed the 5' RACE reads and collapses them to one entry per CDR3 protein, without DNA. This sample's table reports some 110,000 distinct CDR3 sequences. The V gene is TRBV12-3 or TRBV12-4, the J gene TRBJ1-5. The specimen was blood T cells: a sorted CD56 or NKG2C T cell subset, CD4+ or CD8+ T cells, or bulk PBMC T cells (not recorded which). This TCR was sampled from a woman between 18 and 75 years old in good health. CDR3 amino acids: CASSPPVGNQPQHF.